These 23 T cell receptor beta chains share one sample of origin, sequenced in a study of blood T cell repertoires in COVID-19. Profiled with immunoSEQ multiplex PCR; TCRdb holds only in-frame clones, not every one. The sample holds just over 95,000 clones, approximately 90% seen once. The sequencing sample was made of peripheral blood. Receptors were obtained from a man aged 45-60 years with acute or convalescent COVID-19.

The chain couples TRBV6-5 to TRBJ1-1, with D possibly TRBD1 on 6 matching bases. Between the trimmed V and J ends, which lost 8 bases and 1 base, there was a span of 11 bases. In germline, CDR1 is MNHEY, CDR2 SVGAGI. The CDR3 has 13 residues. The CDR3 loop reads CASQDRKNTEAFF. CDR3 DNA: TGTGCCAGCCAGGACAGAAAGAACACTGAAGCTTTCTTT.

The rearrangement joins TRBV28 to TRBJ1-1, with D uncertain. Trimming took off 4 bases at V and 5 bases at J, with 8 bases between the two ends. CDR1 MDHEN and CDR2 SYDVKM come from the germline V gene. The CDR3 extends over 12 amino acids. The CDR3 sequence: CASSSSVTEAFF. The CDR3 DNA follows: TGTGCCAGCAGTTCCTCCGTAACTGAAGCTTTCTTT. Using reference TRBV28 and TRBJ1-1 for the parts outside the CDR3, the full variable domain is DVKVTQSSRYLVKRTGEKVFLECVQDMDHENMFWYRQDPGLGLRLIYFSYDVKMKEKGDIPEGYSVSREKKERFSLILESASTNQTSMYLCASSSSVTEAFFGQGTRLTVV.

The chain recombines TRBV5-5 with TRBJ2-5; D not certain. The CDR3 length is 11 residues. The V end lost 0 bases, the J end lost 5 bases, and 2 bases lay between the germline ends. Germline values: CDR1 SGHKS, CDR2 YYEKEE (reference sequence). DNA of the CDR3: TGTGCCAGCAGCTTGGCGGAGACCCAGTACTTC. This codes for CASSLAETQYF.

The CDR3 bases are TGTGCCAGCAGTGACCCGGAGTCTAACTATGGCTACACCTTC. Protein product: CASSDPESNYGYTF. This rearrangement joins TRBV2 to TRBJ1-2; D remains ambiguous. V lost 3 bases, J lost 0 bases, and 8 bases lay in between. Germline V lookup: CDR1 SNHLY, CDR2 FYNNEI. The CDR3 runs to 14 residues.

The genes are TRBV5-1 and TRBJ1-2; D unresolved. Trimming pared 0 bases from V and 8 bases from J, leaving 14 bases between. The germline gives CDR1 SGHRS, CDR2 YFSETQ. The CDR3 contains 14 residues. CDR3 loop: CASSLAGGFGGYTF. The CDR3 DNA reads TGCGCCAGCAGCTTGGCCGGAGGGTTCGGCGGCTACACCTTC.

The chain joins TRBV11-2 to TRBJ2-7, with D maybe TRBD2 (5 bases). V was shortened by 0 bases and J by 4 bases, with 7 bases between the two germline ends. Germline V gene lookup returns CDR1 SGHAT and CDR2 FQNNGV. The CDR3 is 13 residues long. CDR3 region: CASSLDPGYEQYF. The CDR3 bases are TGTGCCAGCAGCTTAGACCCGGGGTACGAGCAGTACTTC. The full variable domain, with the rest looked up from reference TRBV11-2 and TRBJ2-7, is EAGVAQSPRYKIIEKRQSVAFWCNPISGHATLYWYQQILGQGPKLLIQFQNNGVVDDSQLPKDRFSAERLKGVDSTLKIQPAKLEDSAVYLCASSLDPGYEQYFGPGTRLTVT.

The rearrangement links TRBV3-1 (or the pseudogene TRBV3-2) to TRBJ1-2, with D perhaps matching TRBD1 (6 bases). Between the trimmed V and J ends, which lost 4 bases and 4 bases, there was a span of 7 bases. The CDR3 spans 12 residues. CDR1 is LGHDT, CDR2 YNNKEL, per germline (reference sequence). This chain's CDR3 is CASSRRGYGYTF. CDR3 coding DNA: TGTGCCAGCAGCCGCAGGGGCTATGGCTACACCTTC.

The chain uses TRBV18 and TRBJ2-6; 9 nucleotides align to TRBD1. With V trimmed by 5 bases and J by 2 bases, 13 bases remained unmatched. This CDR3 has 19 amino acids. The germline V gene has CDR1 KGHSH and CDR2 LQKENI. In nucleotides, the CDR3 is TGTGCCAGCTCATCACTGGGACAGGGTTTTTTCGCTGGGGCCAACGTCCTGACTTTC. Amino acid sequence: CASSSLGQGFFAGANVLTF. Together with reference TRBV18 and TRBJ2-6, the CDR3 gives the full variable domain: NAGVMQNPRHLVRRRGQEARLRCSPMKGHSHVYWYRQLPEEGLKFMVYLQKENIIDESGMPKERFSAEFPKEGPSILRIQQVVRGDSAAYFCASSSLGQGFFAGANVLTFGAGSRLTVL.

The J gene is TRBJ2-2, the V gene TRBV7-8; the D gene is possibly TRBD2 (6 bases). The ends were cut back, 2 bases at V and 2 bases at J, with 12 bases in the middle. CDR3 length: 16 residues. Germline V CDR1 and CDR2: SGHVS, FQNEAQ. The CDR3 region is CASSLYAGLNTGELFF. DNA of the CDR3: TGTGCCAGCAGCTTATATGCGGGACTTAACACCGGGGAGCTGTTTTTT.

The CDR3: CASSNRGVNQDYGYTF. CDR3 bases: TGTGCCAGCAGTAACCGGGGTGTGAATCAGGACTATGGCTACACCTTC. The rearrangement joins TRBV2 to TRBJ1-2, with D unresolved. Germline V gene data show CDR1 as SNHLY and CDR2 as FYNNEI. Trimming took off 5 bases at V and 3 bases at J, with 19 bases between the two ends. This CDR3 comprises 16 residues.

This clone was counted a few times. This chain connects TRBV19 to TRBJ1-3; D unclear. Trimming removed 0 bases from V and 1 base from J, with 13 bases in between. This CDR3 region has 17 residues. Looked up from germline, CDR1 is LNHDA and CDR2 is SQIVND (reference sequence). The CDR3 sequence is CASSIDLRGESGNTIYF. For the CDR3, the DNA is TGTGCCAGTAGTATAGATCTCCGGGGAGAGTCTGGAAACACCATATATTTT.

Comments on this clone: Other DNA variants within this sample encode the same CDR3. The rearrangement uses TRBV30 and TRBJ1-5; D call uncertain. Per germline, CDR1 GTSNPN and CDR2 SVGIG (reference sequence). V was trimmed by 2 bases and J by 2 bases, leaving 7 bases between them. The CDR3 is 13 residues long. CDR3 sequence reads: CAWSFQGNQPQHF. In nucleotides, the CDR3 is TGTGCCTGGAGTTTTCAGGGCAATCAGCCCCAGCATTTT.

The CDR3 protein is CASSPTGGGNEQYF. The CDR3 coding sequence is TGTGCCAGCTCACCGACAGGGGGTGGTAACGAGCAGTACTTC. The rearrangement uses TRBV18 and TRBJ2-7, with 9 bases aligning to TRBD1. V was pared by 3 bases and J by 5 bases, with 5 bases of the junction left unmatched. The CDR3 runs 14 residues. The germline gives CDR1 KGHSH, CDR2 LQKENI.

J is TRBJ2-7 and V is TRBV5-4; D possibly corresponds to TRBD1 (5 bases). This CDR3 is built from 15 residues. The ends were cut back, 1 base at V and 5 bases at J, with 16 bases in the middle. Germline-derived CDR1 and CDR2 are SGHNT and YYREEE (reference sequence). CDR3 bases: TGTGCCAGCAGCTTGCCCGCAGGCCAAGGGGACGAGCAGTACTTC. This translates into CASSLPAGQGDEQYF.

The chain is built from TRBV7-2 and TRBJ2-2; TRBD2 aligns across 7 bases. Germline V gene data show CDR1 as SGHTA and CDR2 as FQGNSA. With V trimmed by 3 bases and J by 6 bases, 4 bases remained unmatched. The CDR3 totals 14 residues. This CDR3 reads CASSFGGSPGELFF. DNA of the CDR3: TGTGCCAGCAGCTTTGGCGGGAGCCCCGGGGAGCTGTTTTTT.

This chain uses TRBV7-8 with TRBJ2-7, with TRBD2 matching over 7 bases. This CDR3 region has 16 residues. Losses at the gene ends were 4 bases for V and 3 bases for J; bases not matched to a gene: 12. In germline, CDR1 is SGHVS, CDR2 FQNEAQ. CDR3 sequence reads: CASSSPSTGRNYEQYF. The CDR3 nucleotides read TGTGCCAGCAGCTCCCCCTCGACCGGGAGGAACTACGAGCAGTACTTC.

This clone was recorded once. The rearrangement links TRBV7-8 to TRBJ2-1; 9 nucleotides match TRBD2. V lost 1 base and J lost 10; bases outside the gene matches: 11. The germline V gene encodes CDR1 SGHVS and CDR2 FQNEAQ. The CDR3 is made up of 16 amino acids. DNA for the CDR3: TGTGCCAGCAGCTTAGTCGGTAGCGGGAGAGATGGGGAGCAGTTCTTC. This translates into CASSLVGSGRDGEQFF.

This chain uses TRBV7-2 with TRBJ2-1; TRBD2 matches 10 bases. The CDR3 is made up of 16 amino acids. Germline V gene data show CDR1 as SGHTA and CDR2 as FQGNSA. Trimming at V came to 2 bases and at J to 7 bases, leaving 8 bases not matched to a gene. The CDR3 nucleotides read TGTGCCAGCAGCTTAATGGCTAGCGGGAGTAGGAATGAGCAGTTCTTC. It yields the protein CASSLMASGSRNEQFF.

V gene TRBV6-6 combines with J gene TRBJ1-2; TRBD1 matches at 10 bases. The CDR3 is made up of 14 amino acids. J lost 8 bases, V lost 10 bases, and 13 bases had no gene match. Germline lookup yields CDR1 MNHNY and CDR2 SVGAGI (reference sequence). CDR3 coding DNA: TGTGCCACCCGGTCGGGACAGGGGCGTTACGGCTACACCTTC. It translates to CATRSGQGRYGYTF.

The genes are TRBV6-2 or TRBV6-3 and TRBJ1-1; tentative D call: TRBD1 (6 bases). Germline CDR1 and CDR2: MNHEY and SVGEGT. CDR3 length: 15 residues. Trimming took 5 bases from V and 1 from J, leaving 14 bases between them. CDR3: CASSDEQGWNTEAFF. In DNA, the CDR3 is TGTGCCAGCAGTGACGAACAGGGTTGGAACACTGAAGCTTTCTTT.

In this sample, this clone turned up a few times. The chain links TRBV5-8 to TRBJ1-6; 8 bases fit TRBD1. V shed 0 bases and J 7 bases; nucleotides not matched to a gene: 9. Germline CDR1 SGHTS, CDR2 YDEGEE. The CDR3 is made up of 17 amino acids. The CDR3 is CASSLGRPGQDNSPLHF. The CDR3, as DNA: TGTGCCAGCAGCTTGGGACGGCCGGGACAGGACAATTCACCCCTCCACTTT.

The chain couples TRBV19 to TRBJ2-1; maybe TRBD2 (6 bases). Germline V gene data show CDR1 as LNHDA and CDR2 as SQIVND (reference sequence). V was clipped by 1 base and J by 3 bases, with 10 bases between them. The CDR3 consists of 15 residues. The CDR3 protein is CASSIAGVIYNEQFF. The CDR3 region has the DNA TGTGCCAGTAGTATAGCGGGAGTTATCTACAATGAGCAGTTCTTC.

This chain connects TRBV18 to TRBJ1-2, with 9 bases fitting TRBD1. The CDR3 spans 16 residues. The germline V gene has CDR1 KGHSH and CDR2 LQKENI. V was pared by 3 bases and J by 4 bases, with 9 bases of the junction left unmatched. Written as DNA, the CDR3 is TGTGCCAGCTCACCTAGGGACAGGGCTAATGTCTATGGCTACACCTTC. Translation: CASSPRDRANVYGYTF.